This entry is about one TCR beta chain. Its antigen remains unidentified. Researchers ran the PCR with 60 Vbeta and 13 Jbeta primers. Generated by immunoSEQ multiplex PCR, the TCRdb table keeps only in-frame clones and is missing some. The repertoire holds more than 65,000 clones, with about 79% as singletons. The sample belongs to a study of cytomegalovirus exposure and HLA in healthy donors. Points from the study as a whole: As a later analysis showed, a missense DCLRE1C variant was linked to trimming of TCR beta V- and J-genes.

The ends were cut back, 10 bases at V and 3 bases at J, with 15 bases in the middle. The CDR3 is made up of 14 amino acids. Per germline, CDR1 MDHEN and CDR2 SYDVKM. The genes are TRBV28 and TRBJ2-2; D not resolved. The origin of this receptor is a female donor in good health and CMV-seronegative. The sample consisted of PBMCs. This CDR3 reads CATIWAGHTGELFF. The CDR3 coding sequence is TGTGCCACTATATGGGCAGGTCACACCGGGGAGCTGTTTTTT.